This T cell receptor (beta chain) was found in a study of low-dose radiotherapy and immunotherapy resistance in tumors. Gene-specific TRAV and TRBV primers were used for first-strand cDNA, covering alpha and beta chains. TCR amplification involved 20 to 25 PCR cycles with a constant-region primer and V-primer adapter. TCRdb re-derived calls from the reads in MiXCR, one entry per CDR3 protein. The table lists tens of thousands of distinct CDR3 sequences, under 25% of them singletons. Many counts were recorded for this clonotype. The time point: after trial treatment. The treatment here: LDRT plus nivolumab, ipilimumab, low-dose cyclophosphamide and aspirin (RACIN trial). There are 17 residues in the CDR3. Germline trimming cut 1 base from V and 4 bases from J; bases unmatched to any gene: 7. Germline-derived CDR1 and CDR2 are LGHNA and YNFKEQ.

This receptor was taken from a female donor with ovarian cancer. The source material was PBMCs, sampled after low-dose radiotherapy plus immunotherapy. The chain links TRBV4-2 to TRBJ2-1, with TRBD2 matching 10 bases. For the CDR3, the DNA is TGTGCCAGCAGCCAAGTCCATAGCGGGGGGCTTTACAATGAGCAGTTCTTC. Translating it yields CASSQVHSGGLYNEQFF.